The 24 T cell receptor beta chains presented below share a single source sample, sequenced in a study of blood T cell repertoires in COVID-19. Generated by immunoSEQ multiplex PCR, the TCRdb table keeps only in-frame clones and is missing some. The data hold about 74,000 clones, with around nine tenths observed a single time. Sample: peripheral blood. The source of these receptors is a human donor in a cohort sampled during active COVID-19.

The gene calls are TRBV7-6 and TRBJ1-1; D call uncertain. The CDR3 sequence is 16 residues long. The V and J ends lost 1 base and 3 bases respectively, with 15 bases between them. Germline CDR1 is SGHVS and CDR2 is FNYEAQ. The CDR3 reads CASSLVPEGGDTEAFF. The CDR3 coding sequence is TGTGCCAGCAGCTTAGTTCCGGAGGGCGGGGACACTGAAGCTTTCTTT.

The rearrangement links TRBV11-3 to TRBJ2-1, with a possible D match to TRBD1 (5 bases). V was cut by 4 bases and J by 4 bases, with 8 bases left in between. The length of the CDR3 is 13 residues. Germline V CDR1 and CDR2: SGHNT, YENEEA. Here the CDR3 DNA reads TGTGCCAGCAGCTCCCAGGGATACAATGAGCAGTTCTTC. Protein sequence: CASSSQGYNEQFF.

The gene calls are TRBV6-6 and TRBJ1-6; tentative D call: TRBD1 (6 bases). The CDR3 is made up of 14 amino acids. With 2 bases removed from V and 9 bases from J, the gap between germline ends came to 11 bases. From germline, CDR1 is MNHNY and CDR2 SVGAGI (reference sequence). CDR3 residues: CASSYEQGGSPLHF. CDR3 DNA sequence: TGTGCCAGCAGTTACGAACAGGGTGGTTCACCCCTCCACTTT.

The genes are TRBV6-2 or TRBV6-3 and TRBJ2-3; TRBD2 agrees at 13 bases. The ends lost 6 bases at V and 0 bases at J; junction bases unmatched: 9. This CDR3 is 18 amino acids long. Germline V lookup: CDR1 MNHEY, CDR2 SVGEGT. CDR3 nucleotides: TGTGCCAGCAGCCACACTAGCGGGAGGGCCCATAGCACAGATACGCAGTATTTT. It yields the protein CASSHTSGRAHSTDTQYF.

This clone was counted a single time. CDR3: CACRTLDTQYF. The CDR3 DNA reads as TGTGCCTGTAGGACACTAGATACGCAGTATTTT. The chain joins TRBV30 to TRBJ2-3, with D maybe TRBD1 (5 bases). CDR1 GTSNPN and CDR2 SVGIG come from the germline V gene (reference sequence). This CDR3 contains 11 residues. Between the trimmed V and J ends, which lost 6 bases and 5 bases, there was a span of 9 bases.

The J gene is TRBJ2-1, the V gene TRBV19; D is uncertain. Germline V gene sequence: CDR1 LNHDA, CDR2 SQIVND (reference sequence). The CDR3 is 12 residues long. Trimming cost V 2 bases and J 9 bases, with 8 bases left between them. The CDR3 DNA is TGTGCCAGTAGTATAACTCCCTTTGAGCAGTTCTTC. Protein: CASSITPFEQFF.

The chain is built from TRBV2 and TRBJ2-1; tentatively, D is TRBD1 (5 bases). Between the trimmed V and J ends, which lost 1 base and 8 bases, there was a span of 15 bases. Germline values: CDR1 SNHLY, CDR2 FYNNEI. The CDR3 spans 15 residues. CDR3 nucleotides: TGTGCCAGCAGTGAAGTTCAGGGATCAGTATATGAGCAGTTCTTC. Protein: CASSEVQGSVYEQFF.

The V gene is TRBV25-1, the J gene TRBJ1-1, with 8 positions matching TRBD1. The ends lost 3 bases at V and 5 bases at J; junction bases unmatched: 5. Germline loops: CDR1 MGHDK, CDR2 SYGVNS. The CDR3 is 14 residues long. CDR3 amino acids: CASSDPGQATEAFF. The CDR3 coding sequence is TGTGCCAGCAGTGATCCGGGACAGGCGACTGAAGCTTTCTTT.

The V gene is TRBV5-5, the J gene TRBJ2-7; D might be TRBD2 (6 bases). This CDR3 has 15 amino acids. With 2 bases removed from V and 4 bases from J, the gap between germline ends came to 16 bases. CDR1 and CDR2 from the germline V gene are SGHKS and YYEKEE (reference sequence). CDR3 DNA sequence: TGTGCCAGCAGCTTCTCCAGGGACTTACCTTACGAGCAGTACTTC. Translated, it gives CASSFSRDLPYEQYF.

This clone showed up just once. The chain joins TRBV28 to TRBJ2-3; TRBD2 matches 11 bases. Germline V lookup: CDR1 MDHEN, CDR2 SYDVKM. There are 17 residues in the CDR3. Trimming at V came to 4 bases and at J to 4 bases, leaving 10 bases not matched to a gene. The CDR3 bases are TGTGCCAGCAGTTACCTAGCGGGAGGAAGGGGCCCAGATACGCAGTATTTT. Translation: CASSYLAGGRGPDTQYF.

The V and J genes are TRBV20-1 and TRBJ1-5, with D perhaps TRBD1 (5 bases). Trimming stripped 3 bases from V and 2 bases from J, with 8 bases between. The CDR3 length is 13 residues. In germline, CDR1 is DFQATT, CDR2 SNEGSKA (reference sequence). CDR3 amino acids: CSASSGGNQPQHF. In DNA form, the CDR3 reads TGCAGTGCTAGTTCGGGGGGCAATCAGCCCCAGCATTTT.

The rearrangement joins TRBV3-1 (or the pseudogene TRBV3-2) to TRBJ2-1; 7 nucleotides line up with TRBD2. With 4 bases clipped from V and 9 bases from J, the junction kept 9 bases outside the gene matches. The CDR3 is 14 amino acids. Germline V CDR1 and CDR2: LGHDT, YNNKEL (reference sequence). CDR3 sequence (DNA): TGTGCCAGCAGCCTGGAGGGAGGGGCCAGTGAGCAGTTCTTC. Translated, it gives CASSLEGGASEQFF.

The J gene is TRBJ2-3, the V gene TRBV7-9, with TRBD2 matching over 9 bases. The germline V gene has CDR1 SEHNR and CDR2 FQNEAQ (reference sequence). The CDR3 covers 16 residues. V trimming: 1 base; J trimming: 8 bases; junction bases outside the gene matches: 10. In DNA form, the CDR3 reads TGTGCCAGCAGCTTAGGTGCGGGAGGGCCCGTCCTTACGCAGTATTTT. Protein sequence: CASSLGAGGPVLTQYF.

The chain joins TRBV18 to TRBJ2-3; weak D call: TRBD1 (6 bases). Germline loops: CDR1 KGHSH, CDR2 LQKENI. V lost 6 bases to trimming and J lost 4 bases, with 17 bases between them. The CDR3 loop spans 15 amino acids. The chain's CDR3 is CASSHTRGGADTQYF. The CDR3, as DNA: TGTGCCAGCTCCCACACTAGAGGGGGTGCAGATACGCAGTATTTT. The whole variable domain, remainder taken from reference TRBV18 and TRBJ2-3, is NAGVMQNPRHLVRRRGQEARLRCSPMKGHSHVYWYRQLPEEGLKFMVYLQKENIIDESGMPKERFSAEFPKEGPSILRIQQVVRGDSAAYFCASSHTRGGADTQYFGPGTRLTVL.

The chain links TRBV9 to TRBJ2-3; 8 nucleotides match TRBD2. Germline loops: CDR1 SGDLS, CDR2 YYNGEE. The CDR3 is made up of 17 amino acids. V trimming: 0 bases; J trimming: 4 bases; junction bases outside the gene matches: 10. The CDR3 loop reads CASSVGDGRAEADTQYF. The CDR3 nucleotides are TGTGCCAGCAGCGTAGGGGACGGGAGGGCCGAGGCAGATACGCAGTATTTT.

The chain has TRBV10-3 and TRBJ2-1, with 11 bases aligning to TRBD2. The CDR3 extends over 15 amino acids. Germline V lookup: CDR1 ENHRY, CDR2 SYGVKD. V was clipped by 3 bases and J by 6 bases; unmatched bases: 4. CDR3 amino acids: CAISEAGTSGNEQFF. CDR3 coding DNA: TGTGCCATCAGTGAAGCCGGGACTAGCGGCAATGAGCAGTTCTTC.

This chain links TRBV7-9 with TRBJ1-3; unclear D gene. V was trimmed by 5 bases and J by 2 bases, leaving 16 bases between them. The CDR3 length is 16 residues. CDR1 and CDR2 from the germline V gene are SEHNR and FQNEAQ (reference sequence). The DNA for the CDR3 is TGTGCCAGCAGCCCTCCGGACGGGGTGACTGGAAACACCATATATTTT. As protein: CASSPPDGVTGNTIYF.

This chain connects TRBV20-1 to TRBJ2-3, with unresolved D. V was pared by 3 bases and J by 5 bases, with 12 bases between. Germline loops: CDR1 DFQATT, CDR2 SNEGSKA (reference sequence). This CDR3 contains 13 residues. The CDR3 sequence: CSASRGGVDTQYF. DNA of the CDR3: TGCAGTGCTAGTCGCGGCGGCGTAGATACGCAGTATTTT.

The rearrangement links TRBV6-1 to TRBJ2-7, with TRBD2 matching 9 bases. Germline CDR1 is MNHNS and CDR2 is SASEGT. The CDR3 is made up of 16 amino acids. V lost 3 bases, J lost 3 bases, and 9 bases stayed unmatched. CDR3 DNA: TGTGCCAGCAGTGACAACTTATGGCGGGAGGGCTACGAGCAGTACTTC. Translation: CASSDNLWREGYEQYF.

The J gene is TRBJ2-5, the V gene TRBV21-1; TRBD1, the D gene given by the table, was not confirmed from the DNA. TRBV21-1 counts as a pseudogene. The CDR3 extends over 15 amino acids. Here the CDR3 reads CASSKKRTAEETQYF. In DNA form, the CDR3 reads TGTGCCAGCAGCAAAAAAAGGACAGCTGAAGAGACCCAGTACTTC.

This clone was detected only once. The chain couples TRBV7-2 to TRBJ2-5, with D tentatively TRBD1 (6 bases). With 2 bases removed from V and 5 bases from J, the gap between germline ends came to 12 bases. The CDR3 loop spans 14 amino acids. Germline CDR1 SGHTA, CDR2 FQGNSA. The CDR3 spells CASSLQGSGETQYF. The DNA of the CDR3 is TGTGCCAGCAGCTTACAGGGGTCGGGCGAGACCCAGTACTTC.

This chain links TRBV9 with TRBJ2-2; D call uncertain. The CDR3 extends over 15 amino acids. CDR1 and CDR2 from the germline V gene are SGDLS and YYNGEE. Deletions cut 4 bases from V and 2 bases from J, with 12 bases between. In DNA, the CDR3 is TGTGCCAGCAGCCTAACGATCGAAAACACCGGGGAGCTGTTTTTT. It yields the protein CASSLTIENTGELFF.

This rearrangement joins TRBV4-2 to TRBJ2-7; possibly TRBD1 for D (5 bases). V was shortened by 4 bases and J by 3 bases, with 13 bases between the two germline ends. This CDR3 region has 14 residues. CDR1 is LGHNA and CDR2 is YNFKEQ in the germline V gene. The chain's CDR3 is CASSPSGADYEQYF. The CDR3 nucleotides are TGTGCCAGCAGCCCAAGTGGGGCGGACTACGAGCAGTACTTC.

This chain connects TRBV27 to TRBJ2-1, with D possibly TRBD2 on 5 matching bases. V lost 6 bases, J lost 7 bases, and 22 bases lay in between. Germline V lookup: CDR1 MNHEY, CDR2 SMNVEV (reference sequence). The CDR3 has 16 amino acids. The CDR3 reads CASSPQSTLARNEQFF. CDR3 DNA: TGTGCCAGCAGCCCACAATCGACCCTAGCCAGGAATGAGCAGTTCTTC.